This T cell receptor beta chain came from a study of cytomegalovirus exposure and HLA in healthy donors. Study at large: The roughly 110 validation repertoires were reported in a later analysis to have been generated on the same platform as the roughly 670 first-cohort repertoires. Study-wide results and caveats: Most TCR sequences showed up rarely, but some public TCRs showed up in many donors.

With respect to this clone: The antigen is undetermined.

Assay used: immunoSEQ multiplex PCR; TCRdb lists only in-frame clones, some missing. The sample records 57,000 or so clones, around 96% being singletons. The J segment lost 11 bases and the V segment lost 2 bases, leaving 15 bases of the junction unmatched. This CDR3 contains 17 residues. Germline V lookup: CDR1 MDHEN, CDR2 SYDVKM. The receptor comes from a man between 18 and 29 years old in good health and CMV-seronegative. The chain carries TRBV28 and TRBJ1-5; 10 nucleotides line up with TRBD1. Sequenced: PBMCs. This CDR3 is CASSLLFLGQGIGAQHF. The DNA of the CDR3 is TGTGCCAGCAGTTTACTATTCTTGGGACAGGGGATCGGGGCCCAGCATTTT.